This passage covers 7 T cell receptor beta chains from one sample sequenced in a study of cytomegalovirus exposure and HLA in healthy donors. The method was immunoSEQ multiplex PCR; TCRdb's version includes in-frame clones alone and lacks a portion of them. Of 150,000 to 200,000 clones detected, under 95% appear once; the ten largest clones hold over 2.5%. What was sequenced was PBMCs. These receptors were collected from a woman younger than 30 in good health and CMV-seropositive.

This chain uses TRBV30 with TRBJ2-3; D is perhaps TRBD2 (6 bases). The length of the CDR3 is 13 residues. Germline values: CDR1 GTSNPN, CDR2 SVGIG (reference sequence). The germline V and J ends were trimmed by 5 bases and 0 bases, with 9 bases remaining between them. The CDR3 DNA sequence: TGTGCCTGGTTGGGGGGTAGCACAGATACGCAGTATTTT. Its protein product is CAWLGGSTDTQYF.

This sequence joins TRBV5-4 and TRBJ2-1; TRBD2 matches at 7 bases. After removal of 3 bases from V and 4 bases from J, the junction contained 4 bases not matched to a gene. The CDR3 has 14 residues. The germline V gene has CDR1 SGHNT and CDR2 YYREEE (reference sequence). CDR3 sequence (DNA): TGTGCCAGCAGCTCTAGCGGAAGATACAATGAGCAGTTCTTC. It codes for CASSSSGRYNEQFF.

The chain is built from TRBV5-6 and TRBJ2-7; weak D call: TRBD2 (5 bases). This CDR3 region has 13 residues. Germline loops: CDR1 SGHDT, CDR2 YYEEEE. V gave up 0 bases and J gave up 3 bases, with 7 bases separating them. CDR3 residues: CASSLGRLYEQYF. The CDR3 bases are TGTGCCAGCAGCTTGGGGAGGCTCTACGAGCAGTACTTC.

This chain connects TRBV7-9 to TRBJ1-3, with D uncertain. Germline lookup yields CDR1 SEHNR and CDR2 FQNEAQ (reference sequence). The CDR3 has 11 residues. V was clipped by 11 bases and J by 2 bases, with 7 bases between them. CDR3 region: CAFETGNTIYF. The CDR3 nucleotides read TGTGCCTTCGAGACTGGAAACACCATATATTTT.

The V gene is TRBV11-2, the J gene TRBJ2-7; 8 nucleotides line up with TRBD2. This CDR3 has 17 amino acids. Germline values: CDR1 SGHAT, CDR2 FQNNGV. With 1 base clipped from V and 2 bases from J, the junction kept 10 bases outside the gene matches. The CDR3 here is CASSLGIGVAGTYEQYF. The CDR3 DNA sequence: TGTGCCAGCAGCTTAGGGATTGGGGTAGCGGGAACCTACGAGCAGTACTTC.

V gene TRBV19 combines with J gene TRBJ2-1; 13 nucleotides match TRBD2. Losses at the gene ends were 4 bases for V and 6 bases for J; bases not matched to a gene: 3. Germline CDR1 LNHDA, CDR2 SQIVND (reference sequence). This CDR3 has 15 residues. CDR3 region: CASSRLAGGSNEQFF. For the CDR3, the DNA is TGTGCCAGTAGTAGACTAGCGGGAGGATCCAATGAGCAGTTCTTC.

The CDR3 DNA reads as TGTGCCAGCAGCAATAGCGGGAGATCCTACAATGAGCAGTTCTTC. Its translation is CASSNSGRSYNEQFF. V gene TRBV7-2 combines with J gene TRBJ2-1; 9 bases agree with TRBD2. The germline gives CDR1 SGHTA, CDR2 FQGNSA. V was pared by 5 bases and J by 1 base, with 3 bases of the junction left unmatched. The CDR3 totals 15 residues. The full variable domain, its missing parts supplied by reference TRBV7-2 and TRBJ2-1, is GAGVSQSPSNKVTEKGKDVELRCDPISGHTALYWYRQSLGQGLEFLIYFQGNSAPDKSGLPSDRFSAERTGGSVSTLTIQRTQQEDSAVYLCASSNSGRSYNEQFFGPGTRLTVL.